These 8 T cell receptor beta chains share one sample of origin, sequenced in a study of blood T cell repertoires in COVID-19. Measured with immunoSEQ multiplex PCR; TCRdb has only the in-frame clones, and not every one. The sample carries around 100,000 clones, 85% to 90% recorded once. Specimen: peripheral blood. The receptors shown here come from a woman over 75 with acute or convalescent COVID-19.

This clone appeared a single time. The rearrangement joins TRBV6-5 to TRBJ1-2; TRBD1 might be the D (5 bases). Trimming stripped 5 bases from V and 7 bases from J, with 17 bases between. The CDR3 consists of 14 residues. CDR1 is MNHEY, CDR2 SVGAGI, per germline. The CDR3 reads CASSPRGGVSGYTF. The CDR3 bases are TGTGCCAGCAGTCCCCGAGGAGGGGTGAGTGGCTACACCTTC.

CDR3 nucleotides: TGTGCCAGCAGCTTTAACGGGATTAGCAATCAGCCCCAGCATTTT. It codes for CASSFNGISNQPQHF. The rearrangement links TRBV7-2 to TRBJ1-5; no reliable D call. The V gene lost 3 bases and the J gene lost 0 bases, with 9 bases spanning the gap. Germline CDR1 is SGHTA and CDR2 is FQGNSA. The CDR3 runs 15 residues.

The chain couples TRBV12-3 or TRBV12-4 to TRBJ1-5, with a weak D call TRBD1 (5 bases). V shed 3 bases and J shed 10 bases, with 10 bases lying between them. This CDR3 has 12 amino acids. The CDR3 nucleotides are TGTGCCAGCAGTTTCGGGACTCGACCCCAGCATTTT. Residues: CASSFGTRPQHF.

This clone was observed a single time. The rearrangement joins TRBV5-1 to TRBJ1-2; D is possibly TRBD1 (5 bases). V was clipped by 2 bases and J by 0 bases, with 11 bases between them. CDR1 SGHRS and CDR2 YFSETQ come from the germline V gene. This CDR3 comprises 15 residues. The CDR3 is CASSLRQNSNYGYTF. As DNA, the CDR3 is TGCGCCAGCAGCTTAAGACAGAACTCTAACTATGGCTACACCTTC.

This chain links TRBV7-9 with TRBJ2-1; maybe TRBD2 (7 bases). The CDR3 covers 17 residues. Germline CDR1 is SEHNR and CDR2 is FQNEAQ (reference sequence). V lost 3 bases, J lost 0 bases, and 15 bases lay in between. The CDR3 DNA reads as TGTGCCAGCAGCTTCCCCGGGGGGCCAAGCTCCTACAATGAGCAGTTCTTC. Protein sequence: CASSFPGGPSSYNEQFF.

The gene calls are TRBV2 and TRBJ1-2; D not certain. Per the germline V gene, CDR1 is SNHLY and CDR2 is FYNNEI. V dropped 3 bases and J dropped 7 bases, with 9 bases sitting between them. The CDR3 has 12 amino acids. The CDR3 DNA is TGTGCCAGCAGTGATGTCCGCGGTGGCTACACCTTC. This gives the protein CASSDVRGGYTF.

The V call is TRBV6-2 or TRBV6-3, the J call TRBJ1-2; no definite D call. Trimming cost V 2 bases and J 5 bases, with 12 bases left between them. This CDR3 has 14 residues. Germline V lookup: CDR1 MNHEY, CDR2 SVGEGT. The CDR3 is CASSYVPGKYGYTF. CDR3 nucleotide sequence: TGTGCCAGCAGTTACGTTCCGGGTAAATATGGCTACACCTTC.

The rearrangement uses TRBV19 and TRBJ1-4; no definite D call. Germline-derived CDR1 and CDR2 are LNHDA and SQIVND (reference sequence). There are 13 residues in the CDR3. The germline V and J ends were trimmed by 5 bases and 5 bases, with 9 bases remaining between them. This chain's CDR3 is CASSPGLNEKLFF. CDR3 DNA: TGTGCCAGTAGTCCAGGATTAAATGAAAAACTGTTTTTT.